This T cell receptor (beta chain) was found in a study of cytomegalovirus exposure and HLA in healthy donors. The CDR3 covers 16 residues. V lost 2 bases to trimming and J lost 2 bases, with 13 bases between them. From germline, CDR1 is MDHEN and CDR2 SYDVKM. General study findings and limits: An observed cluster of highly shared sequence variants was recorded as a likely sequencing artifact. TCR beta V- and J-gene trimming was later associated with a missense DCLRE1C variant.

With regard to this clone: Antigen unknown.

The PCR had 60 Vbeta and 13 Jbeta primers. Only in-frame clones appear in the TCRdb table, and some are missing; sequencing was by immunoSEQ multiplex PCR. This table holds under 130,000 clones. Sequencing was performed on PBMCs. The sequence was obtained from a man aged 40-49 years in good health and CMV-seronegative. The chain carries TRBV28 and TRBJ1-5, with D perhaps TRBD1 (6 bases). As DNA, the CDR3 is TGTGCCAGCAGTTTAACGCGGGGGCAGGGCAATCAGCCCCAGCATTTT. This translates into CASSLTRGQGNQPQHF.